This T cell receptor (beta chain) appears in the sequencing data of a study of read filtering for tumor transcriptome and immune sequencing. As for the study in general: Patients were approximately 17 male and some 13 female, mean age approximately 70 years, range roughly 47 to 80. RNA-seq yielded only about 75 to 1273 TCR reads, IR-seq about 4 to 11 million.

CDR1 is SGHRS, CDR2 YFSETQ, per germline. V was shortened by 0 bases and J by 5 bases, with 18 bases between the two germline ends. The CDR3 contains 16 residues. This clonotype was recorded many times. The library was built from roughly 400 ng RNA with molecular barcoded adaptors for alpha/delta and beta/gamma chains. MiXCR was run by TCRdb on the reads, yielding one entry per CDR3 protein. The sample has some 22,000 distinct CDR3 sequences, about an eighth seen once; the top ten hold more than 60%. The sample comprised a population of CD138-negative cells sorted from bone marrow. The chain couples TRBV5-1 to TRBJ2-7, with TRBD2 as a possible D gene (6 bases). This sequence was found in a donor aged 40 or older with multiple myeloma. In DNA, the CDR3 is TGCGCCAGCAGCTTGGGAATGGCGGGGAGGCAAAACGAGCAGTACTTC. Translated, it gives CASSLGMAGRQNEQYF.